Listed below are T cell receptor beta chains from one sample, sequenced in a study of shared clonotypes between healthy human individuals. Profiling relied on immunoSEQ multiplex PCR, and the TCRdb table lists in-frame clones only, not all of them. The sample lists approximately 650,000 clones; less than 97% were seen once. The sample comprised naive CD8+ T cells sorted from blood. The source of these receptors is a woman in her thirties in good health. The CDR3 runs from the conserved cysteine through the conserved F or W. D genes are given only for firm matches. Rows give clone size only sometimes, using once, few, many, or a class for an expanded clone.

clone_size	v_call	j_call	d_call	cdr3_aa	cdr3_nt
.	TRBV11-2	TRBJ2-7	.	CASRQATYEQYF	TGTGCCAGCCGACAGGCTACCTACGAGCAGTACTTC
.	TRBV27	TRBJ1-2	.	CASSLSGALRYGYTF	TGTGCCAGCAGTTTATCGGGGGCCCTCCGATATGGCTACACCTTC
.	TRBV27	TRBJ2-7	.	CASSHSSYEQYF	TGTGCCAGCAGTCACTCCTCCTACGAGCAGTACTTC
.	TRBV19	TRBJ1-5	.	CASSIEWDGVYNQPQHF	TGTGCCAGTAGTATTGAGTGGGACGGAGTCTACAATCAGCCCCAGCATTTT
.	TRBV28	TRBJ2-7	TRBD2	CASSFPSLAGGPDEQYF	TGTGCCAGCAGTTTTCCCTCGCTAGCGGGAGGGCCCGACGAGCAGTACTTC
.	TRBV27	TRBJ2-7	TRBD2	CASTPSGLAGEREQYF	TGTGCCAGCACCCCGTCCGGGTTAGCGGGAGAACGGGAGCAGTACTTC
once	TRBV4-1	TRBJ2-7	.	CASSQELGGSYGEQYF	TGCGCCAGCAGCCAAGAATTAGGCGGTTCCTACGGCGAGCAGTACTTC
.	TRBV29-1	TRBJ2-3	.	CSVELLDRLNTDTQYF	TGCAGCGTTGAATTACTCGACAGGCTTAACACAGATACGCAGTATTTT
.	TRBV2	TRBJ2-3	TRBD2	CASSGLAASTDTQYF	TGTGCCAGCAGTGGTCTAGCGGCTAGCACAGATACGCAGTATTTT
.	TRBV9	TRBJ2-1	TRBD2	CASSVAQGGSYNEQFF	TGTGCCAGCAGCGTAGCTCAGGGAGGGTCCTACAATGAGCAGTTCTTC
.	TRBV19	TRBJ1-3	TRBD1	CASSAQQGAGNTIYF	TGTGCCAGTAGTGCCCAACAGGGGGCTGGAAACACCATATATTTT
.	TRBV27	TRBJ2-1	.	CASSFNTEEQFF	TGTGCCAGCAGTTTCAATACTGAGGAGCAGTTCTTC
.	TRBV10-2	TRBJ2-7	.	CASTREGYEQYF	TGCGCCAGTACCCGAGAGGGGTACGAGCAGTACTTC
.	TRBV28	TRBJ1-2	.	CASYDVWRYTF	TGTGCCAGCTATGACGTCTGGCGCTACACCTTC
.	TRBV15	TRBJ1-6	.	CATSRDQGTSYNSPLHF	TGTGCCACCAGCAGAGATCAGGGAACCTCCTATAATTCACCCCTCCACTTT
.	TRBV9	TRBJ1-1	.	CASSPDRLLTEAFF	TGTGCCAGCAGCCCCGACAGATTACTGACTGAAGCTTTCTTT
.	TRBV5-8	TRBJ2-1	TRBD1	CASSWGQGPYNEQFF	TGTGCCAGCAGCTGGGGACAGGGGCCCTACAATGAGCAGTTCTTC
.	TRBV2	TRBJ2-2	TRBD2	CASSELAGGQHTGELFF	TGTGCCAGCAGTGAGCTAGCGGGAGGGCAACACACCGGGGAGCTGTTTTTT
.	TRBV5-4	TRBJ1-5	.	CASSYRSTLINQPQHF	TGTGCCAGCAGCTACAGAAGTACCTTAATTAATCAGCCCCAGCATTTT
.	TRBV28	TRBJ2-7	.	CASSLSRMYEQYF	TGTGCCAGCAGTTTATCACGGATGTACGAGCAGTACTTC
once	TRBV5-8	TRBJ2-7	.	CASSLLRSSYEQYF	TGTGCCAGCAGCCTTCTCCGGTCTTCCTACGAGCAGTACTTC
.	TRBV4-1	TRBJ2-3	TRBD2	CASSQGTSHTDTQYF	TGCGCCAGCAGCCAGGGGACTAGCCACACAGATACGCAGTATTTT
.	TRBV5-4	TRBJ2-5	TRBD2	CASRMGGQETQYF	TGTGCCAGCAGGATGGGGGGGCAAGAGACCCAGTACTTC
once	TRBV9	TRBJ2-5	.	CASSVDLVKTQYF	TGTGCCAGCAGCGTAGATTTAGTAAAGACCCAGTACTTC
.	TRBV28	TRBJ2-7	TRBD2	CASSLCSPSGCEYEQYF	TGTGCCAGCAGTTTATGTAGCCCTAGCGGGTGCGAATACGAGCAGTACTTC
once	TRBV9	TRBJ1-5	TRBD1	CASSEGARGFLEPQHF	TGTGCCAGCAGCGAGGGGGCCCGGGGATTTCTAGAGCCCCAGCATTTT
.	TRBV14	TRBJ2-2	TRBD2	CASSRHTSGSAETGELFF	TGTGCCAGCAGCCGTCACACTAGCGGGAGTGCAGAAACCGGGGAGCTGTTTTTT
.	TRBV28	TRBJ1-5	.	CASSLVYSNQPQHF	TGTGCCAGTTCGCTCGTTTATAGCAATCAGCCCCAGCATTTT
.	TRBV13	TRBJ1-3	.	CASSEGPISGNTIYF	TGTGCCAGCAGCGAAGGGCCGATCTCTGGAAACACCATATATTTT
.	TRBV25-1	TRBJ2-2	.	CASSEYGGRGDTGELFF	TGTGCCAGCAGTGAATATGGAGGGAGGGGGGACACCGGGGAGCTGTTTTTT
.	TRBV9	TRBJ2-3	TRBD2	CASSGETSGRTDTQYF	TGTGCCAGCAGCGGAGAGACTAGCGGGAGAACAGATACGCAGTATTTT
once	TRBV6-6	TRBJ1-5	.	CASSYSIWGLDQPQHF	TGTGCCAGCAGTTACTCGATCTGGGGCTTGGATCAGCCCCAGCATTTT
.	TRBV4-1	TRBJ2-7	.	CASSHLSGVYEQYF	TGCGCCAGCAGCCACCTTTCGGGAGTCTACGAGCAGTACTTC
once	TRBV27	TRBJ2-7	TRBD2	CASSPGTSGHEQYF	TGTGCCAGCAGTCCCGGGACTAGCGGGCACGAGCAGTACTTC
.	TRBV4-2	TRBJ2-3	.	CASSQLRGLDTQYF	TGTGCCAGCAGCCAACTCCGCGGACTAGATACGCAGTATTTT
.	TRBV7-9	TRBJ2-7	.	CASSSPNRSYEQYF	TGTGCCAGCAGCTCCCCGAACAGGTCCTACGAGCAGTACTTC
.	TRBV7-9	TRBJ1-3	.	CASSFGLTLLGYTIYF	TGTGCCAGCAGCTTCGGATTGACCTTGCTCGGGTACACCATATATTTT
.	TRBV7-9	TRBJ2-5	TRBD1	CASLGQGHRETQYF	TGTGCCTCACTTGGACAGGGACACAGAGAGACCCAGTACTTC
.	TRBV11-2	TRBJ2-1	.	CASSLADWDDEQFF	TGTGCCAGCAGCTTAGCCGATTGGGACGATGAGCAGTTCTTC
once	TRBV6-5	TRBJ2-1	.	CASSYLEDLNEQFF	TGTGCCAGCAGTTACTTAGAAGATTTGAATGAGCAGTTCTTC
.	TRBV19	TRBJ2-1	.	CASSIDTGPPSEQFF	TGTGCCAGTAGTATAGATACCGGGCCTCCTTCTGAGCAGTTCTTC
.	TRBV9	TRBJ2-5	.	CASSAPISGGEQETQYF	TGTGCCAGCAGCGCGCCGATTAGCGGAGGGGAGCAAGAGACCCAGTACTTC
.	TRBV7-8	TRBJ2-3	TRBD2	CASSSTASGHTDTQYF	TGTGCCAGCAGCTCCACCGCTAGCGGGCACACAGATACGCAGTATTTT